The 22 T cell receptor beta chains listed next were all sequenced from one sample in a study of T cells of healthy individuals (dated by TCRdb to the late 2010s). The library was produced with 5' RACE. For sequencing, an Illumina MiSeq was employed. Through fastp at Q25 and MiXCR, TCRdb rebuilt clones from the public reads, retaining in-frame beta chains. Merged by CDR3 protein, the rows form single entries marked with the most common genes and DNA. The sample table holds some 85,000 distinct CDR3 sequences, of which approximately 4.8% were seen once. The top ten hold roughly 7.5% of the sample. The receptor source for this set is a female donor in good health.

The chain carries TRBV3-1 and TRBJ2-7; TRBD2 agrees at 13 bases. After removal of 5 bases from V and 6 bases from J, the junction contained 13 bases not matched to a gene. The germline CDR1 and CDR2 sequences are LGHDT and YNNKEL (reference sequence). The CDR3 runs 17 residues. The CDR3 protein is CASSSGLAGEGVSEQYF. DNA for the CDR3: TGTGCCAGCAGCAGCGGACTAGCGGGAGAGGGGGTCTCCGAGCAGTACTTC.

This clonotype was seen many times. The chain employs TRBV12-3 or TRBV12-4 and TRBJ2-7; no reliable D call. The CDR3 loop spans 12 amino acids. V gave up 3 bases and J gave up 2 bases, with 5 bases separating them. The DNA of the CDR3 is TGTGCCAGCAGTTTGGGGACCTACGAGCAGTACTTC. The encoded protein is CASSLGTYEQYF.

This clonotype came up a few times. The V call is TRBV27, the J call TRBJ1-1, with D uncertain. The length of the CDR3 is 12 residues. V was trimmed by 4 bases and J by 8 bases, leaving 11 bases between them. The V gene's germline CDR1 is MNHEY and CDR2 SMNVEV (reference sequence). The CDR3 coding sequence is TGTGCCAGCAGTTCACGGTTCGGGGAAGCTTTCTTT. The encoded protein is CASSSRFGEAFF.

This clonotype has a handful of counts. This chain joins TRBV29-1 and TRBJ1-1; TRBD1 matches at 8 bases. Trimming at V came to 1 base and at J to 1 base, leaving 2 bases not matched to a gene. From germline, CDR1 is SQVTM and CDR2 ANQGSEA. This CDR3 has 14 residues. The CDR3 DNA reads TGCAGCGTTGAAGGAGGGACAGGGAACACTGAAGCTTTCTTT. Amino acid sequence: CSVEGGTGNTEAFF. The whole variable domain, remainder taken from reference TRBV29-1 and TRBJ1-1, is SAVISQKPSRDICQRGTSLTIQCQVDSQVTMMFWYRQQPGQSLTLIATANQGSEATYESGFVIDKFPISRPNLTFSTLTVSNMSPEDSSIYLCSVEGGTGNTEAFFGQGTRLTVV.

This sequence joins TRBV11-2 and TRBJ1-2; D may be TRBD1 (6 bases). Deletions cut 2 bases from V and 2 bases from J, with 12 bases between. Per germline, CDR1 SGHAT and CDR2 FQNNGV. The CDR3 has 15 residues. CDR3 protein: CASSLTGTENYGYTF. Here the CDR3 DNA reads TGTGCCAGCAGCTTAACAGGGACGGAGAACTATGGCTACACCTTC. The full variable domain, its missing parts supplied by reference TRBV11-2 and TRBJ1-2, is EAGVAQSPRYKIIEKRQSVAFWCNPISGHATLYWYQQILGQGPKLLIQFQNNGVVDDSQLPKDRFSAERLKGVDSTLKIQPAKLEDSAVYLCASSLTGTENYGYTFGSGTRLTVV.

This clonotype showed up many times. This sequence joins TRBV6-2 or TRBV6-3 and TRBJ1-5; 7 nucleotides align to TRBD1. CDR1 MNHEY and CDR2 SVGEGT come from the germline V gene. V lost 2 bases to trimming and J lost 6 bases; unmatched junction nucleotides: 7. The CDR3 length is 15 residues. In DNA form, the CDR3 reads TGTGCCAGCAGTTACGAGACAGGGAAAAGTCAGCCCCAGCATTTT. This sequence encodes CASSYETGKSQPQHF.

This clonotype came up many times. The V call is TRBV29-1, the J call TRBJ2-7; 9 bases align to TRBD1. The J segment lost 5 bases and the V segment lost 4 bases, leaving 9 bases of the junction unmatched. CDR1 and CDR2 (germline): SQVTM, ANQGSEA. This CDR3 comprises 14 residues. CDR3 bases: TGCAGCGTTGCCCACCGGGACAGGGTCCACGAGCAGTACTTC. As protein: CSVAHRDRVHEQYF.

This chain joins TRBV19 and TRBJ2-3, with TRBD2 matching over 12 bases. Trimming took 3 bases from V and 3 from J; bases not matched to a gene: 1. The CDR3 spans 15 residues. Germline CDR1 reads LNHDA; CDR2 reads SQIVND (reference sequence). The CDR3 loop reads CASSIGLAGTDTQYF. CDR3 sequence (DNA): TGTGCCAGTAGTATTGGACTAGCGGGGACAGATACGCAGTATTTT.

This clonotype was seen at least ten times. The CDR3, as DNA: TGTGCCAGCAGCTTGGAGACAGCGGGAGGTGTCACCGGGGAGCTGTTTTTT. Translated: CASSLETAGGVTGELFF. V and J are TRBV5-4 and TRBJ2-2; TRBD2 aligns across 9 bases. The CDR3 extends over 17 amino acids. CDR1 SGHNT and CDR2 YYREEE come from the germline V gene (reference sequence). V was clipped by 0 bases and J by 4 bases; unmatched bases: 7. Complete variable domain (other parts from reference TRBV5-4 and TRBJ2-2): ETGVTQSPTHLIKTRGQQVTLRCSSQSGHNTVSWYQQALGQGPQFIFQYYREEENGRGNFPPRFSGLQFPNYSSELNVNALELDDSALYLCASSLETAGGVTGELFFGEGSRLTVL.

This clonotype has ten or more counts. This chain connects TRBV20-1 to TRBJ2-7, with 10 bases that match TRBD2. Germline-derived CDR1 and CDR2 are DFQATT and SNEGSKA (reference sequence). Unmatched junction bases numbered 3, after V lost 1 base and J lost 6 bases. This CDR3 region has 13 residues. CDR3 nucleotide sequence: TGCAGTGCTAGAGGAGCGGGAGGGCCCGAGCAGTACTTC. Translating gives CSARGAGGPEQYF.

The sample holds a few counts of this clonotype. The rearrangement links TRBV6-2 or TRBV6-3 to TRBJ2-1, with a tentative D call TRBD2 (6 bases). The CDR3 contains 14 residues. The germline V and J ends were trimmed by 5 bases and 7 bases, with 15 bases remaining between them. CDR1 and CDR2 (germline): MNHEY, SVGEGT. DNA of the CDR3: TGTGCCAGCAGTAGCGATTGGAGCGGGAATGAGCAGTTCTTC. This gives the protein CASSSDWSGNEQFF.

The chain recombines TRBV5-6 with TRBJ1-1; unclear D gene. The ends were cut back, 0 bases at V and 6 bases at J, with 9 bases in the middle. This CDR3 region has 13 residues. CDR1 is SGHDT, CDR2 YYEEEE, per germline. In DNA form, the CDR3 reads TGTGCCAGCAGCTTGGTGGGGATTGCTGAAGCTTTCTTT. It specifies CASSLVGIAEAFF.

This clonotype was found many times. This chain joins TRBV6-1 and TRBJ1-2; perhaps TRBD1 as D (5 bases). Germline-derived CDR1 and CDR2 are MNHNS and SASEGT. With 6 bases removed from V and 5 bases from J, the gap between germline ends came to 13 bases. CDR3 length equals 13 residues. CDR3 loop: CASRSGGGYGYTF. CDR3 bases: TGTGCCAGCAGGTCCGGGGGAGGATATGGCTACACCTTC.

This clonotype has just a few counts. V usage is TRBV29-1 and J usage is TRBJ1-2; no clear D gene. Germline CDR1 is SQVTM and CDR2 is ANQGSEA. The CDR3 sequence is 12 residues long. V dropped 5 bases and J dropped 3 bases, with 10 bases sitting between them. The CDR3 sequence is CSVQKDDYGYTF. CDR3 nucleotides: TGCAGCGTTCAGAAGGATGACTATGGCTACACCTTC.

This clonotype came up many times. This sequence joins TRBV6-1 and TRBJ2-7, with 9 positions matching TRBD1. Trimming at V came to 5 bases and at J to 4 bases, leaving 9 bases not matched to a gene. The CDR3 runs to 15 residues. The germline CDR1 and CDR2 sequences are MNHNS and SASEGT. CDR3 loop: CASSQSGTGLYEQYF. The CDR3 DNA follows: TGTGCCAGCAGTCAGTCCGGGACAGGGTTATACGAGCAGTACTTC.

This clonotype was seen many times. The V and J genes are TRBV3-1 and TRBJ2-2, with D hard to call. V was pared by 1 base and J by 8 bases, with 14 bases between. This CDR3 spans 15 amino acids. The germline V gene has CDR1 LGHDT and CDR2 YNNKEL (reference sequence). The CDR3 DNA reads as TGTGCCAGCAGCCAAGTCGCAGGAAAGGGAGGGGAGCTGTTTTTT. Protein sequence: CASSQVAGKGGELFF.

This clonotype was counted at least ten times. This rearrangement joins TRBV24-1 to TRBJ2-3; the match to TRBD2 covers 10 bases. The germline CDR1 and CDR2 sequences are KGHDR and SFDVKD. The V segment lost 2 bases and the J segment 3 bases; nucleotides outside the gene matches: 10. CDR3 length: 18 amino acids. CDR3 nucleotides: TGTGCCACCAGTGATTCTGGACTTGGACTAGCGGAAACAGATACGCAGTATTTT. It specifies CATSDSGLGLAETDTQYF.

This clonotype showed up many times. This chain joins TRBV7-9 and TRBJ2-7; TRBD1 might be the D (5 bases). The CDR3 covers 13 residues. With 2 bases removed from V and 3 bases from J, the gap between germline ends came to 8 bases. CDR1 is SEHNR, CDR2 FQNEAQ, per germline (reference sequence). DNA for the CDR3: TGTGCCAGCAGCTTACCAGGGTACTACGAGCAGTACTTC. It is translated as CASSLPGYYEQYF.

The table lists this clonotype with many counts. The rearrangement uses TRBV4-1 and TRBJ2-7; TRBD1 aligns across 7 bases. Per germline, CDR1 MGHRA and CDR2 YSYEKL. The V segment lost 0 bases and the J segment 4 bases; nucleotides outside the gene matches: 9. The CDR3 contains 16 residues. The DNA for the CDR3 is TGCGCCAGCAGCCAAGATCTTTACAGGGGAGTATACGAGCAGTACTTC. It yields the protein CASSQDLYRGVYEQYF.

The table lists this clonotype with many counts. The chain couples TRBV7-9 to TRBJ1-6; possibly TRBD1 for D (6 bases). The CDR3 is 15 amino acids. CDR1 and CDR2 (germline): SEHNR, FQNEAQ (reference sequence). Trimming cost V 0 bases and J 6 bases, with 9 bases left between them. Written as DNA, the CDR3 is TGTGCCAGCAGCTTAGCGTCAGGGGTTAATTCACCCCTCCACTTT. Translation gives CASSLASGVNSPLHF.

This clonotype was seen many times. The chain couples TRBV11-2 to TRBJ1-1; D is possibly TRBD1 (6 bases). Deletions cut 4 bases from V and 6 bases from J, with 9 bases between. CDR3 length equals 12 residues. The germline V gene has CDR1 SGHAT and CDR2 FQNNGV. CDR3 DNA: TGTGCCAGCAGCTCGGGGGCGGCTGAAGCTTTCTTT. This sequence encodes CASSSGAAEAFF.

In this sample, this clonotype turned up many times. The V call is TRBV9, the J call TRBJ2-1, with 10 bases aligning to TRBD2. The CDR3 covers 19 residues. From germline, CDR1 is SGDLS and CDR2 YYNGEE. V lost 0 bases, J lost 0 bases, and 9 bases stayed unmatched. The CDR3 protein is CASSVVASGSSSSYNEQFF. For the CDR3, the DNA is TGTGCCAGCAGCGTAGTGGCTAGCGGGAGTTCTAGCTCCTACAATGAGCAGTTCTTC.